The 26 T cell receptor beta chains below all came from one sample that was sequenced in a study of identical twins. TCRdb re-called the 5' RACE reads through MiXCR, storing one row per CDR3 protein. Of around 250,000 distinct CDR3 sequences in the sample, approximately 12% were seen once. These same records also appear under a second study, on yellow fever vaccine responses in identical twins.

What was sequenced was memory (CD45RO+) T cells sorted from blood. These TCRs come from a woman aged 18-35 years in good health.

CDR3 sequence reads: CASSAGTGGEKLQETQYF. CDR3 in DNA: TGTGCCAGCTCAGCCGGGACAGGGGGCGAAAAACTCCAAGAGACCCAGTACTTC. The chain combines TRBV18 with TRBJ2-5, with 12 positions matching TRBD1. J gave up 1 base and V 5 bases, and 11 bases lay outside the gene matches. The length of the CDR3 is 18 residues. CDR1 and CDR2 (germline): KGHSH, LQKENI.

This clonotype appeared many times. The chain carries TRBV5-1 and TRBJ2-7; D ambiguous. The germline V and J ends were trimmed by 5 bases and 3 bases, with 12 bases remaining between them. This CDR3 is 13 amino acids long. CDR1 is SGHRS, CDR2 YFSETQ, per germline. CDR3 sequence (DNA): TGCGCCAGCAGGAAGCAGGCTAACTACGAGCAGTACTTC. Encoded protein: CASRKQANYEQYF.

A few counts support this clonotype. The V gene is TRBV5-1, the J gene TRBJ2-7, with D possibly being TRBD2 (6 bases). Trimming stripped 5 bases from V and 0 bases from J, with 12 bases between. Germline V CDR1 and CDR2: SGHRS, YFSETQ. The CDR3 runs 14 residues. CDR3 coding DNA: TGCGCCAGCAGGGCGGGACCCACCTCCTACGAGCAGTACTTC. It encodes CASRAGPTSYEQYF.

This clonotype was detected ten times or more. CDR3 loop: CASSQHTGELFF. The DNA of the CDR3 is TGTGCCAGCAGCCAGCACACCGGGGAGCTGTTTTTT. This chain connects TRBV7-9 to TRBJ2-2, with D unresolved. The ends were cut back, 5 bases at V and 3 bases at J, with 4 bases in the middle. The CDR3 sequence is 12 residues long. Germline-derived CDR1 and CDR2 are SEHNR and FQNEAQ (reference sequence). Complete variable domain (other parts from reference TRBV7-9 and TRBJ2-2): DTGVSQNPRHKITKRGQNVTFRCDPISEHNRLYWYRQTLGQGPEFLTYFQNEAQLEKSRLLSDRFSAERPKGSFSTLEIQRTEQGDSAMYLCASSQHTGELFFGEGSRLTVL.

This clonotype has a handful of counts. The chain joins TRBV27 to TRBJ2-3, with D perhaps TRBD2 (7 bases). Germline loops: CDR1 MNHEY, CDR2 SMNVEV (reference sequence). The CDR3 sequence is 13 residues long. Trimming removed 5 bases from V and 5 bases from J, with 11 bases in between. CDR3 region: CASSRGGEDTQYF. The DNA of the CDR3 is TGTGCCAGCAGTAGGGGGGGCGAAGATACGCAGTATTTT.

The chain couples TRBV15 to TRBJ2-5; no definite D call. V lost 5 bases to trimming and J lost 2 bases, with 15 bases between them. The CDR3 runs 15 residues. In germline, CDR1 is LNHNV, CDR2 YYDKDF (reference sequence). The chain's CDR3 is CATSPETPGQETQYF. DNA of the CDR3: TGTGCCACCAGCCCCGAGACACCAGGACAAGAGACCCAGTACTTC.

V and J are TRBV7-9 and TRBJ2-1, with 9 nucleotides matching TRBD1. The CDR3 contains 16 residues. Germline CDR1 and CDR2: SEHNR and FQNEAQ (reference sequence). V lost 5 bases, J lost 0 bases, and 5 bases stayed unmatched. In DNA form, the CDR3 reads TGTGCCAGCAGCGTAACAGGGGGCGTCTCCTACAATGAGCAGTTCTTC. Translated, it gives CASSVTGGVSYNEQFF.

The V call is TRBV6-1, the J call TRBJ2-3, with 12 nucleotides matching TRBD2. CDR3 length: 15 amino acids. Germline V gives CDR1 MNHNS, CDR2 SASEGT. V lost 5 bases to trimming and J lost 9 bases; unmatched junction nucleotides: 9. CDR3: CASSLLAGGPRTQYF. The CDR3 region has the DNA TGTGCCAGCAGTCTTCTAGCGGGGGGGCCGCGGACGCAGTATTTT.

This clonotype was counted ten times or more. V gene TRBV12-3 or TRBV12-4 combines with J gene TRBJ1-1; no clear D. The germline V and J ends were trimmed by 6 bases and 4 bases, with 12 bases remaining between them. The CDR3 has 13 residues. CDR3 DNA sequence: TGTGCCAGCAGAGACCTACAGTTCACTGAAGCTTTCTTT. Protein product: CASRDLQFTEAFF.

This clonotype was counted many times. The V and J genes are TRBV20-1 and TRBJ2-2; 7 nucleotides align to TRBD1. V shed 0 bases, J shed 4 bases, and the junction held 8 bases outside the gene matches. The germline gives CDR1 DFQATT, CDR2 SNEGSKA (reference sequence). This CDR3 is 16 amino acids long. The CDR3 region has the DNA TGCAGTGCTAGAGAGTGGGGCAGGGGGACCACCGGGGAGCTGTTTTTT. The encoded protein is CSAREWGRGTTGELFF.

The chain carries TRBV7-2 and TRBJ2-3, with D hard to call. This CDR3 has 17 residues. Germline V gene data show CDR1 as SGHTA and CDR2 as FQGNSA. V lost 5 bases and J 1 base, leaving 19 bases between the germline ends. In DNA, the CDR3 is TGTGCCAGCAGCCCCAGCCTTTTGGACGGACGCACAGATACGCAGTATTTT. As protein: CASSPSLLDGRTDTQYF. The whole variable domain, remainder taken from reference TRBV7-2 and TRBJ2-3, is GAGVSQSPSNKVTEKGKDVELRCDPISGHTALYWYRQSLGQGLEFLIYFQGNSAPDKSGLPSDRFSAERTGGSVSTLTIQRTQQEDSAVYLCASSPSLLDGRTDTQYFGPGTRLTVL.

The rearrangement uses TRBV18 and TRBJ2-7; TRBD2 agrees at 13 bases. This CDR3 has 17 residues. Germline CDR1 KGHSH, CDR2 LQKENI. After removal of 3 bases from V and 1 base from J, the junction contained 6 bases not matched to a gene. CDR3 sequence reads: CASSPNGLAGVSYEQYF. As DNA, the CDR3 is TGTGCCAGCTCACCCAATGGACTAGCGGGAGTATCCTACGAGCAGTACTTC.

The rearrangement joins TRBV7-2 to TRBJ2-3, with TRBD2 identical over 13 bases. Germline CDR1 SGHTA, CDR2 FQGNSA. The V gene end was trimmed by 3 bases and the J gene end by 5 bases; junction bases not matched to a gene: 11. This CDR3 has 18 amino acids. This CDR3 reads CASSFAGTSGAWGDTQYF. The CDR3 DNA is TGTGCCAGCAGCTTCGCCGGGACTAGCGGGGCCTGGGGAGATACGCAGTATTTT.

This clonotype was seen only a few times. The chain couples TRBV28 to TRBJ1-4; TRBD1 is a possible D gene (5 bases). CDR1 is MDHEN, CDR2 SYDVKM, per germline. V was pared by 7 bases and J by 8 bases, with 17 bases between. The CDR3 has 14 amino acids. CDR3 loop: CASTIGTFGEKLFF. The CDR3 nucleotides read TGTGCCAGCACCATCGGGACTTTTGGCGAAAAACTGTTTTTT.

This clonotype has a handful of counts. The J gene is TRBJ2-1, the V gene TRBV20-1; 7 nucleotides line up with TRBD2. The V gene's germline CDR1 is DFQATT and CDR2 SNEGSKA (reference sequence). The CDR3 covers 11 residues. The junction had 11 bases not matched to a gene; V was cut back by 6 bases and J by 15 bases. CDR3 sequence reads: CSATTSSSGFF. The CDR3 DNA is TGCAGTGCAACGACTAGCTCCTCCGGGTTCTTC.

The CDR3 region has the DNA TGTGCCAGCAGTAAACTAGTATCCGGGGAGCTGTTTTTT. Translated, it gives CASSKLVSGELFF. The chain recombines TRBV2 with TRBJ2-2, with D possibly matching TRBD2 (5 bases). This CDR3 is built from 13 residues. CDR1 SNHLY and CDR2 FYNNEI come from the germline V gene. Between the trimmed V and J ends, which lost 5 bases and 6 bases, there was a span of 10 bases.

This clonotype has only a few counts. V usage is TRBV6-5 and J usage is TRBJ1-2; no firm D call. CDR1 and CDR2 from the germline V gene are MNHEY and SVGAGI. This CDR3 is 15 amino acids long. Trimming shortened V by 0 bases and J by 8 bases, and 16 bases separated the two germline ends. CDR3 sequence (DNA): TGTGCCAGCAGTTACTCAGGAACTCTTGCGAGGGGCTACACCTTC. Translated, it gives CASSYSGTLARGYTF.

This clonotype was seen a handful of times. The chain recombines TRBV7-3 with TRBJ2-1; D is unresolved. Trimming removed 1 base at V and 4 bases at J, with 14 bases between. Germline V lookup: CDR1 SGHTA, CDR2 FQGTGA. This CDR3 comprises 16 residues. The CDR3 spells CASSLSPGASYNEQFF. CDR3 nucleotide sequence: TGTGCCAGCAGCTTAAGTCCGGGCGCCTCGTACAATGAGCAGTTCTTC.

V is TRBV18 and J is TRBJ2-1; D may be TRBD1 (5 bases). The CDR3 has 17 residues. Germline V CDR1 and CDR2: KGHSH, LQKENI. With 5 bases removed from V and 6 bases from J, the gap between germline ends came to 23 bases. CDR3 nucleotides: TGTGCCAGCTCATCTCGGCTAGTGGTCCAGGGTATCAATGAGCAGTTCTTC. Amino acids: CASSSRLVVQGINEQFF. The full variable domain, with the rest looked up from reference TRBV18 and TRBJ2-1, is NAGVMQNPRHLVRRRGQEARLRCSPMKGHSHVYWYRQLPEEGLKFMVYLQKENIIDESGMPKERFSAEFPKEGPSILRIQQVVRGDSAAYFCASSSRLVVQGINEQFFGPGTRLTVL.

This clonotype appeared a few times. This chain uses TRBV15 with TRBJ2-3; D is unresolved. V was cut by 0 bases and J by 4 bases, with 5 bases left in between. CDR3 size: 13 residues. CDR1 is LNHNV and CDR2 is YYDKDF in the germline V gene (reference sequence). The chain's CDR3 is CATSRDGPDTQYF. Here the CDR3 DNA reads TGTGCCACCAGCAGAGACGGGCCAGATACGCAGTATTTT.

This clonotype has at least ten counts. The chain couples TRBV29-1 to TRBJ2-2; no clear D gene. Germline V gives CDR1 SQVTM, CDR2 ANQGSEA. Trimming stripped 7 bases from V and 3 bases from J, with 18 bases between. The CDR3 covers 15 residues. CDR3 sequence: CSALRRVADTGELFF. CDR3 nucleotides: TGCAGCGCCCTTCGGAGAGTGGCGGACACCGGGGAGCTGTTTTTT.

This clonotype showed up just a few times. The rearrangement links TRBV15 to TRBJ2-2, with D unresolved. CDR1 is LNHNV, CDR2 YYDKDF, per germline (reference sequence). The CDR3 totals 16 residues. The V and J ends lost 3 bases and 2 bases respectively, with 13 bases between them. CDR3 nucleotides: TGTGCCACCAGCAGGGCCGTCGGAGTTAACACCGGGGAGCTGTTTTTT. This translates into CATSRAVGVNTGELFF.

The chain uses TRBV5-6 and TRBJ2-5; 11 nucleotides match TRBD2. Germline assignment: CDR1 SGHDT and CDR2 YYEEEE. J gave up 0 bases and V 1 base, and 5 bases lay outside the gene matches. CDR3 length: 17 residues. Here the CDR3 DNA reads TGTGCCAGCAGCTTGCAATCTAGCGGGGGGTACCAAGAGACCCAGTACTTC. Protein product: CASSLQSSGGYQETQYF.

The CDR3 DNA reads TGTGCCAGCACAGCATGGGACTATACAGAGACCCAGTACTTC. As protein: CASTAWDYTETQYF. The chain uses TRBV2 and TRBJ2-5; 7 nucleotides line up with TRBD2. Trimming removed 7 bases from V and 4 bases from J; junction bases left unmatched: 9. CDR1 is SNHLY and CDR2 is FYNNEI in the germline V gene. The CDR3 is made up of 14 amino acids.

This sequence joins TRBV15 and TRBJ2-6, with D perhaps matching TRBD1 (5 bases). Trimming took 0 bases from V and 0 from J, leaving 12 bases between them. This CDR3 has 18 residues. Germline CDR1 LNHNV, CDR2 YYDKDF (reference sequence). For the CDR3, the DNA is TGTGCCACCAGCAGAGAGGGGCAATCCTACTCTGGGGCCAACGTCCTGACTTTC. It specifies CATSREGQSYSGANVLTF.

The CDR3 protein is CASSLGLAAYTDTQYF. The CDR3, as DNA: TGTGCCAGCAGCCTGGGACTAGCGGCTTACACAGATACGCAGTATTTT. The chain recombines TRBV3-1 with TRBJ2-3, with 11 nucleotides matching TRBD2. CDR1 LGHDT and CDR2 YNNKEL come from the germline V gene (reference sequence). V shed 4 bases, J shed 2 bases, and the junction held 5 bases outside the gene matches. The CDR3 loop spans 16 amino acids.